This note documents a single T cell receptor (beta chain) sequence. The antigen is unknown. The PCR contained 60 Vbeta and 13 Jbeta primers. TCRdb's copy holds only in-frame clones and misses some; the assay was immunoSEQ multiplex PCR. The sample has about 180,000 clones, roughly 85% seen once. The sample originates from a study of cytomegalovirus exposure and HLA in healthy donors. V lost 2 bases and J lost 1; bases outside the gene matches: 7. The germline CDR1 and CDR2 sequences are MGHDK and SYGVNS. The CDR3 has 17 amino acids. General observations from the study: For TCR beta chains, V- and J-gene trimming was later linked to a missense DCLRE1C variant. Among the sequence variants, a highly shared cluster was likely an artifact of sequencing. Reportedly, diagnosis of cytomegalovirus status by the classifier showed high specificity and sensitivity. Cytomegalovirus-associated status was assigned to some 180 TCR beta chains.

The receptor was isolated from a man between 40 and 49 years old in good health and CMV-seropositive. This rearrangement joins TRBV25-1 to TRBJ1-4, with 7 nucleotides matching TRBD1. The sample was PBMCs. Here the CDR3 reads CASSETGVFGTNEKLFF. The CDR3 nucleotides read TGTGCCAGCAGTGAAACAGGGGTATTTGGAACTAATGAAAAACTGTTTTTT. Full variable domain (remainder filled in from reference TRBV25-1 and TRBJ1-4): EADIYQTPRYLVIGTGKKITLECSQTMGHDKMYWYQQDPGMELHLIHYSYGVNSTEKGDLSSESTVSRIRTEHFPLTLESARPSHTSQYLCASSETGVFGTNEKLFFGSGTQLSVL.